A single sample gave rise to the 18 T cell receptor beta chains below, sequenced in a study of T cell responses to AZD1222 COVID-19 vaccine. Clones were sequenced by immunoSEQ multiplex PCR, and TCRdb holds only the in-frame ones, with some missing. The sample has 200,000 or so clones, about 93% seen once; the top ten hold 1%. The sample here was peripheral blood, taken 28 days after the second AZD1222 dose. These receptors all stem from an adult who received the AZD1222 COVID-19 vaccine.

V is TRBV5-5 and J is TRBJ1-1, with 9 nucleotides matching TRBD1. Unmatched junction bases numbered 7, after V lost 3 bases and J lost 4 bases. The CDR3 sequence is 15 residues long. Germline loops: CDR1 SGHKS, CDR2 YYEKEE (reference sequence). DNA for the CDR3: TGTGCCAGCAGCTATTACAGGGGGCTGGGCACTGAAGCTTTCTTT. This encodes CASSYYRGLGTEAFF.

The rearrangement uses TRBV19 and TRBJ1-1; tentatively, D is TRBD1 (6 bases). The CDR3 is 13 residues long. V was pared by 7 bases and J by 10 bases, with 19 bases between. Germline-derived CDR1 and CDR2 are LNHDA and SQIVND (reference sequence). CDR3: CASIASPGAGAFF. The CDR3 bases are TGTGCCAGTATCGCTAGTCCGGGGGCCGGAGCTTTCTTT.

V is TRBV9 and J is TRBJ1-3; no reliable D call. The V and J ends lost 4 bases and 8 bases respectively, with 13 bases between them. The V gene's germline CDR1 is SGDLS and CDR2 YYNGEE. The CDR3 contains 13 residues. The CDR3: CASSTRLLDTIYF. As DNA, the CDR3 is TGTGCCAGCAGCACCCGCCTCTTAGACACCATATATTTT.

The chain combines TRBV10-3 with TRBJ1-2, with 7 bases lining up with TRBD1. Germline assignment: CDR1 ENHRY and CDR2 SYGVKD. CDR3 length: 14 amino acids. J gave up 4 bases and V 4 bases, and 6 bases lay outside the gene matches. The CDR3 protein is CAISGDSRTYGYTF. CDR3 nucleotide sequence: TGTGCCATCAGTGGGGACAGTCGAACCTATGGCTACACCTTC.

The chain is built from TRBV5-4 and TRBJ2-7; tentatively, D is TRBD1 (5 bases). Trimming shortened V by 2 bases and J by 5 bases, and 14 bases separated the two germline ends. Looked up from germline, CDR1 is SGHNT and CDR2 is YYREEE (reference sequence). This CDR3 is built from 14 residues. CDR3 in DNA: TGTGCCAGCAGCTTAGAGCAGGGCTCGGACGAGCAGTACTTC. This encodes CASSLEQGSDEQYF.

This chain uses TRBV28 with TRBJ1-2; 10 bases fit TRBD1. The V gene's germline CDR1 is MDHEN and CDR2 SYDVKM. Germline trimming cut 6 bases from V and 10 bases from J; bases unmatched to any gene: 5. The CDR3 runs to 12 residues. The CDR3 loop reads CASRTTGGDYTF. The CDR3 DNA reads TGTGCCAGCAGGACGACAGGGGGCGACTACACCTTC.

The chain is built from TRBV27 and TRBJ2-2; D gene ambiguous. CDR3 length equals 14 residues. Germline CDR1 is MNHEY and CDR2 is SMNVEV (reference sequence). V lost 0 bases and J lost 7, with 9 bases in between. As DNA, the CDR3 is TGTGCCAGCAGTTTATCGTACATCGACGGGGAGCTGTTTTTT. It encodes CASSLSYIDGELFF.

V is TRBV2 and J is TRBJ1-4; D is possibly TRBD1 (5 bases). The germline V gene encodes CDR1 SNHLY and CDR2 FYNNEI. This CDR3 is 14 amino acids long. V lost 0 bases to trimming and J lost 8 bases, with 10 bases between them. The CDR3 sequence: CASSEALKGEKLFF. The CDR3 DNA reads as TGTGCCAGCAGTGAAGCGCTTAAGGGGGAAAAACTGTTTTTT.

J is TRBJ1-2 and V is TRBV28, with D possibly being TRBD1 (6 bases). V dropped 7 bases and J dropped 2 bases, with 17 bases sitting between them. This CDR3 region has 15 residues. Looked up from germline, CDR1 is MDHEN and CDR2 is SYDVKM. The CDR3 sequence: CASMVGGEGNYGYTF. The CDR3 DNA reads as TGTGCCAGCATGGTAGGGGGGGAGGGGAACTATGGCTACACCTTC.

This chain joins TRBV1 and TRBJ1-6; the table's D call, TRBD1, has no DNA check behind it. TRBV1 is a known pseudogene. The CDR3 is made up of 18 amino acids. The CDR3 here is CTSSQDGTARSYNSPLHF. The CDR3 bases are TGCACCAGCAGCCAAGATGGGACAGCCCGGTCCTATAATTCACCCCTCCACTTT.

The chain joins TRBV7-2 to TRBJ2-7, with D perhaps assigned TRBD1 or TRBD2 (5 bases each). Trimming took off 7 bases at V and 5 bases at J, with 9 bases between the two ends. This CDR3 is built from 11 residues. Germline assignment: CDR1 SGHTA and CDR2 FQGNSA. The CDR3 DNA follows: TGTGCCAGCAAGGGGAGACACGAGCAGTACTTC. This gives the protein CASKGRHEQYF.

The chain couples TRBV19 to TRBJ2-5; D unclear. Trimming removed 6 bases from V and 1 base from J, with 18 bases in between. The V gene's germline CDR1 is LNHDA and CDR2 SQIVND (reference sequence). This CDR3 spans 16 amino acids. The CDR3 DNA reads as TGTGCCAGTAGCCCCCTCCCGGGCCCTCCCCAAGAGACCCAGTACTTC. It translates to CASSPLPGPPQETQYF.

The chain has TRBV5-4 and TRBJ1-1; no clear D gene. Trimming left V 1 base short and J 0 bases short, with 7 bases between. Germline V gene lookup returns CDR1 SGHNT and CDR2 YYREEE (reference sequence). CDR3 size: 14 residues. The CDR3 reads CASSLRGMNTEAFF. The DNA for the CDR3 is TGTGCCAGCAGCTTGCGGGGTATGAACACTGAAGCTTTCTTT.

This chain connects TRBV3-1 (or the pseudogene TRBV3-2) to TRBJ1-5; 8 bases agree with TRBD1. Per germline, CDR1 LGHDT and CDR2 YNNKEL (reference sequence). This CDR3 region has 15 residues. V lost 5 bases and J lost 5; bases outside the gene matches: 8. Here the CDR3 DNA reads TGTGCCAGCAGCGCCGGGACAGGAGCCTATCAGCCCCAGCATTTT. It codes for CASSAGTGAYQPQHF.

Only one count was recorded for this clone. The CDR3: CASSPSDPQSSGNTIYF. The CDR3 coding sequence is TGTGCCAGCTCACCTTCGGACCCCCAGAGCTCTGGAAACACCATATATTTT. The chain links TRBV18 to TRBJ1-3; D not resolved. CDR3 length: 17 amino acids. Germline-derived CDR1 and CDR2 are KGHSH and LQKENI. V lost 3 bases, J lost 0 bases, and 15 bases lay in between.

This chain connects TRBV14 to TRBJ2-5, with no clear D. Trimming removed 1 base from V and 7 bases from J, with 19 bases in between. The CDR3 runs 16 residues. Germline V gene lookup returns CDR1 SGHDN and CDR2 FVKESK. This CDR3 is CASSQGIGLSTGTQYF. DNA of the CDR3: TGTGCCAGCAGCCAAGGGATCGGCCTTTCCACTGGGACCCAGTACTTC.

The rearrangement links TRBV25-1 to TRBJ1-3; D not certain. The CDR3 runs to 13 residues. CDR1 is MGHDK and CDR2 is SYGVNS in the germline V gene. V lost 4 bases and J 2 bases, leaving 6 bases between the germline ends. Here the CDR3 reads CASSGVAGNTIYF. The CDR3 nucleotides read TGTGCCAGCAGTGGGGTTGCTGGAAACACCATATATTTT. Using reference TRBV25-1 and TRBJ1-3 for the parts outside the CDR3, the full variable domain is EADIYQTPRYLVIGTGKKITLECSQTMGHDKMYWYQQDPGMELHLIHYSYGVNSTEKGDLSSESTVSRIRTEHFPLTLESARPSHTSQYLCASSGVAGNTIYFGEGSWLTVV.

The V call is TRBV10-3, the J call TRBJ2-5; 9 positions match TRBD1. CDR1 is ENHRY, CDR2 SYGVKD, per germline. The CDR3 contains 13 residues. Trimming at V came to 6 bases and at J to 5 bases, leaving 4 bases not matched to a gene. This chain's CDR3 is CAIRAQGAETQYF. Here the CDR3 DNA reads TGTGCCATCAGGGCACAGGGGGCGGAGACCCAGTACTTC.